Following are 8 T cell receptor beta chains from one sample sequenced in a study of blood T cell repertoires in COVID-19. Repertoires were generated with immunoSEQ multiplex PCR, while TCRdb's copy carries only in-frame clones and drops some. The sample consists of over 200,000 clones, around 90% of them appearing once. The sample consisted of peripheral blood. These receptors all stem from a woman in her thirties or forties who had recovered from COVID-19.

This chain links TRBV7-2 with TRBJ2-3; TRBD2 matches 10 bases. Germline assignment: CDR1 SGHTA and CDR2 FQGNSA. CDR3 length equals 14 residues. The ends lost 2 bases at V and 6 bases at J; junction bases unmatched: 2. In DNA form, the CDR3 reads TGTGCCAGCAGCTTAAAAGCGGGAGGGGATACGCAGTATTTT. It yields the protein CASSLKAGGDTQYF.

The CDR3 sequence: CASSRTVGTEAFF. The CDR3 DNA reads as TGTGCCAGCAGCCGGACAGTGGGCACTGAAGCTTTCTTT. The rearrangement joins TRBV3-1 (or the pseudogene TRBV3-2) to TRBJ1-1; maybe TRBD1 (6 bases). The CDR3 is 13 residues long. Germline values: CDR1 LGHDT, CDR2 YNNKEL (reference sequence). V was pared by 4 bases and J by 4 bases, with 10 bases between.

This clone has only one observation. The chain combines TRBV24-1 with TRBJ1-1, with TRBD1 matching over 8 bases. The V gene's germline CDR1 is KGHDR and CDR2 SFDVKD. CDR3 length: 16 amino acids. Losses at the gene ends were 6 bases for V and 0 bases for J; bases not matched to a gene: 8. CDR3 sequence: CATSSATGGVNTEAFF. The CDR3 nucleotides read TGTGCCACCAGTAGCGCAACAGGGGGGGTGAACACTGAAGCTTTCTTT.

The gene calls are TRBV9 and TRBJ2-7; 10 positions agree with TRBD2. Germline CDR1 is SGDLS and CDR2 is YYNGEE. The length of the CDR3 is 16 residues. J gave up 4 bases and V 0 bases, and 7 bases lay outside the gene matches. The CDR3 loop is CASSVGPSGSGYEQYF. DNA of the CDR3: TGTGCCAGCAGCGTAGGTCCTAGCGGGAGCGGGTACGAGCAGTACTTC.

The gene calls are TRBV28 and TRBJ2-1; D uncertain. CDR3 length: 13 amino acids. The V end lost 2 bases, the J end lost 6 bases, and 8 bases lay between the germline ends. Germline V lookup: CDR1 MDHEN, CDR2 SYDVKM. CDR3 DNA sequence: TGTGCCAGCAGTTTAGGGCCGTTCAATGAGCAGTTCTTC. It encodes CASSLGPFNEQFF.

In regard to this clone: A read error may account for a junction end that differs from germline. The J gene is TRBJ1-5, the V gene TRBV6-1; no reliable D call. The CDR3 runs to 17 residues. Germline V gives CDR1 MNHNS, CDR2 SASEGT. CDR3 residues: CASSEAVRVGSNQPQHF. CDR3 nucleotides: TGTGCCAGCAGCGAAGCGGTGAGGGTCGGCAGCAATCAGCCCCAGCATTTT.

This clone was seen just once. This chain joins TRBV3-1 (or the pseudogene TRBV3-2) and TRBJ2-3; D gene uncertain. Per germline, CDR1 LGHDT and CDR2 YNNKEL (reference sequence). This CDR3 contains 15 residues. V shed 0 bases and J shed 2 bases, with 9 bases lying between them. The CDR3 nucleotides read TGTGCCAGCAGCCAAGATTGGGCGAACACAGATACGCAGTATTTT. Protein sequence: CASSQDWANTDTQYF.

The chain employs TRBV11-2 and TRBJ2-1; TRBD1 matches 11 bases. Germline CDR1 is SGHAT and CDR2 is FQNNGV. The CDR3 is made up of 17 amino acids. J lost 4 bases, V lost 4 bases, and 9 bases had no gene match. The chain's CDR3 is CASSSRTGTGGYNEQFF. The CDR3 DNA reads TGTGCCAGCAGCTCGCGAACCGGGACAGGGGGTTACAATGAGCAGTTCTTC. Full variable domain (rest looked up from reference TRBV11-2 and TRBJ2-1): EAGVAQSPRYKIIEKRQSVAFWCNPISGHATLYWYQQILGQGPKLLIQFQNNGVVDDSQLPKDRFSAERLKGVDSTLKIQPAKLEDSAVYLCASSSRTGTGGYNEQFFGPGTRLTVL.